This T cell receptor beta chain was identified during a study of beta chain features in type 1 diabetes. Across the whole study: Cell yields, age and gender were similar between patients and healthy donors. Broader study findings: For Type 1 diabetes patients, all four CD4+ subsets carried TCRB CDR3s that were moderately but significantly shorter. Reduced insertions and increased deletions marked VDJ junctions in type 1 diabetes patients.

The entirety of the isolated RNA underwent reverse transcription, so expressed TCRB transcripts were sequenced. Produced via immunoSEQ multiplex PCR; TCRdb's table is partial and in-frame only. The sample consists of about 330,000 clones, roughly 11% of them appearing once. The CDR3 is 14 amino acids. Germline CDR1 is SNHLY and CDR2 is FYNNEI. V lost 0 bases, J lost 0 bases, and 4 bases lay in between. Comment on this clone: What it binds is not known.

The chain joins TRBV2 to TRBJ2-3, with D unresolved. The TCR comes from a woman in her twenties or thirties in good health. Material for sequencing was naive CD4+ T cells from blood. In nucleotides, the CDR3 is TGTGCCAGCAGTGAAGCGACTAGCACAGATACGCAGTATTTT. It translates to CASSEATSTDTQYF.